Each of the 23 T cell receptor beta chains below was sequenced from the same sample in a study of cytotoxic CD8 clonotypes in ibrutinib-treated CLL. Sequenced by immunoSEQ multiplex PCR; TCRdb stores in-frame clones only, minus some. This table has about 140,000 clones, 80% appearing once. The starting material was PBMCs, obtained after 36 months of ibrutinib treatment. Receptor source: a human donor with chronic lymphocytic leukemia.

In this sample, this clone turned up once. The chain employs TRBV7-8 and TRBJ1-2; D is unresolved. Trimming left V 0 bases short and J 5 bases short, with 10 bases between. Germline V lookup: CDR1 SGHVS, CDR2 FQNEAQ. The CDR3 contains 14 residues. DNA for the CDR3: TGTGCCAGCAGCTTAGCTGCAGATGCGTATGGCTACACCTTC. This sequence encodes CASSLAADAYGYTF.

This rearrangement joins TRBV7-9 to TRBJ2-7; D not resolved. The V and J ends lost 1 base and 1 base respectively, with 5 bases between them. This CDR3 has 13 residues. The V gene's germline CDR1 is SEHNR and CDR2 FQNEAQ (reference sequence). DNA for the CDR3: TGTGCCAGCAGCTTAGGGAATTCCTACGAGCAGTACTTC. Amino acid sequence: CASSLGNSYEQYF. The complete variable domain, with remaining parts taken from reference TRBV7-9 and TRBJ2-7, reads DTGVSQNPRHKITKRGQNVTFRCDPISEHNRLYWYRQTLGQGPEFLTYFQNEAQLEKSRLLSDRFSAERPKGSFSTLEIQRTEQGDSAMYLCASSLGNSYEQYFGPGTRLTVT.

This clone appeared once. The V call is TRBV11-2, the J call TRBJ1-1; D may be TRBD1 (5 bases). Per germline, CDR1 SGHAT and CDR2 FQNNGV. The V and J ends lost 3 bases and 3 bases respectively, with 26 bases between them. CDR3 length: 19 amino acids. This CDR3 is CASSFFPPTETVLDTEAFF. The CDR3 coding sequence is TGTGCCAGCAGCTTTTTCCCCCCCACAGAGACAGTCTTGGACACTGAAGCTTTCTTT.

The chain links TRBV9 to TRBJ1-3; perhaps TRBD1 as D (6 bases). V was clipped by 3 bases and J by 0 bases, with 10 bases between them. The CDR3 contains 15 residues. Germline CDR1 and CDR2: SGDLS and YYNGEE. The CDR3 protein is CASSEGGSSGNTIYF. DNA for the CDR3: TGTGCCAGCAGCGAGGGGGGAAGCTCTGGAAACACCATATATTTT.

The chain joins TRBV18 to TRBJ2-1; 7 bases are a match to TRBD1. The CDR3 is made up of 15 amino acids. Germline-derived CDR1 and CDR2 are KGHSH and LQKENI. With 0 bases clipped from V and 8 bases from J, the junction kept 7 bases outside the gene matches. The CDR3 region is CASSPPPTGNDEQFF. The CDR3 DNA reads as TGTGCCAGCTCACCACCCCCGACAGGGAACGATGAGCAGTTCTTC. The full variable domain, completed using reference TRBV18 and TRBJ2-1, is NAGVMQNPRHLVRRRGQEARLRCSPMKGHSHVYWYRQLPEEGLKFMVYLQKENIIDESGMPKERFSAEFPKEGPSILRIQQVVRGDSAAYFCASSPPPTGNDEQFFGPGTRLTVL.

DNA for the CDR3: TGTGCCAGCAGGGCCCCAGGCTTGGGAAGCTCCTACGAGCAGTACTTC. Translation gives CASRAPGLGSSYEQYF. The V call is TRBV28, the J call TRBJ2-7; D unresolved. The germline V gene has CDR1 MDHEN and CDR2 SYDVKM. There are 16 residues in the CDR3. Trimming left V 6 bases short and J 0 bases short, with 18 bases between.

This chain connects TRBV5-1 to TRBJ2-2, with a possible D match to TRBD1 (6 bases). Germline CDR1 SGHRS, CDR2 YFSETQ. The CDR3 totals 17 residues. Trimming removed 9 bases from V and 3 bases from J, with 24 bases in between. CDR3 in DNA: TGCGCCACCACCCCGACAGGCCGACAAAAATACACCGGGGAGCTGTTTTTT. Its protein product is CATTPTGRQKYTGELFF.

This clone was seen more than once but under ten times. The chain links TRBV10-2 to TRBJ1-5; D is perhaps TRBD1 (5 bases). The length of the CDR3 is 14 residues. Trimming stripped 1 base from V and 7 bases from J, with 11 bases between. Germline V gene sequence: CDR1 WSHSY, CDR2 SAAADI. CDR3 bases: TGCGCCAGCAGTGAGTACCTGGGGGTGCAGCCCCAGCATTTT. Amino acids: CASSEYLGVQPQHF.

This clone was seen a few times. The same CDR3 can be traced to other DNA sequences in this sample. The chain joins TRBV4-1 to TRBJ1-5; D not resolved. Trimming left V 3 bases short and J 4 bases short, with 4 bases between. The CDR3 loop spans 12 amino acids. Germline CDR1 MGHRA, CDR2 YSYEKL. The CDR3 reads CASSQENQPQHF. The CDR3 DNA follows: TGCGCCAGCAGCCAGGAAAATCAGCCCCAGCATTTT.

V is TRBV29-1 and J is TRBJ1-2; tentatively, D is TRBD1 (5 bases). Trimming took off 3 bases at V and 5 bases at J, with 13 bases between the two ends. Germline CDR1 reads SQVTM; CDR2 reads ANQGSEA. The CDR3 totals 13 residues. CDR3 bases: TGCAGCGTTGAGGGACGGGACCGATATGGCTACACCTTC. This sequence encodes CSVEGRDRYGYTF.

The table lists this clone with a few counts. The gene calls are TRBV2 and TRBJ2-7; TRBD1 is a possible D gene (6 bases). The CDR3 totals 12 residues. The germline V gene encodes CDR1 SNHLY and CDR2 FYNNEI. V lost 5 bases to trimming and J lost 3 bases, with 8 bases between them. Written as DNA, the CDR3 is TGTGCCAGCAGTTCACAGGGCTACGAGCAGTACTTC. It translates to CASSSQGYEQYF.

The chain couples TRBV7-6 to TRBJ2-5, with a possible D match to TRBD2 (6 bases). V was clipped by 5 bases and J by 0 bases, with 13 bases between them. CDR3 size: 15 residues. Germline V gives CDR1 SGHVS, CDR2 FNYEAQ. The CDR3 nucleotides are TGTGCCAGCAGCCATTCGGGCGGGGACCAAGAGACCCAGTACTTC. Encoded protein: CASSHSGGDQETQYF.

This chain connects TRBV12-5 to TRBJ2-2, with D possibly TRBD1 on 6 matching bases. CDR1 LGHNT and CDR2 FRNRAP come from the germline V gene. The V gene lost 0 bases and the J gene lost 1 base, with 9 bases spanning the gap. The CDR3 sequence is 16 residues long. CDR3 bases: TGTGCTAGTGGTTTGGTACTGGGACAGAACACCGGGGAGCTGTTTTTT. Translation: CASGLVLGQNTGELFF.

This clone was found a few times. This chain joins TRBV2 and TRBJ1-2; D gene uncertain. Trimming pared 9 bases from V and 7 bases from J, leaving 21 bases between. This CDR3 is 14 amino acids long. Germline loops: CDR1 SNHLY, CDR2 FYNNEI. The CDR3 coding sequence is TGTGCCAGGGGGATCCTCGGACTCAAAGGTGGCTACACCTTC. Encoded protein: CARGILGLKGGYTF.

This chain joins TRBV6-1 and TRBJ1-4, with D hard to call. The germline V gene encodes CDR1 MNHNS and CDR2 SASEGT. The CDR3 is made up of 15 amino acids. Trimming cost V 1 base and J 6 bases, with 12 bases left between them. The CDR3 DNA reads as TGTGCCAGCAGTGAAGGCCCAGCGGTACATGAAAAACTGTTTTTT. This codes for CASSEGPAVHEKLFF.

The chain has TRBV19 and TRBJ2-2; D tentatively reads TRBD1 or TRBD2 (6 bases each). Trimming removed 3 bases from V and 4 bases from J, with 21 bases in between. This CDR3 is 18 amino acids long. Germline V gene data show CDR1 as LNHDA and CDR2 as SQIVND (reference sequence). The CDR3 sequence: CASSIRGRGHTVTGELFF. CDR3 DNA sequence: TGTGCCAGTAGTATTCGAGGGCGGGGACATACCGTCACCGGGGAGCTGTTTTTT.

The chain uses TRBV27 and TRBJ2-5; 11 bases are shared with TRBD2. CDR1 is MNHEY and CDR2 is SMNVEV in the germline V gene (reference sequence). The length of the CDR3 is 18 residues. J gave up 4 bases and V 4 bases, and 14 bases lay outside the gene matches. In nucleotides, the CDR3 is TGTGCCAGCAGTTCAACCCTTGTAGCGGGGGGGCTGGGAGAGACCCAGTACTTC. The encoded protein is CASSSTLVAGGLGETQYF.

V gene TRBV5-4 combines with J gene TRBJ1-1, with a weak D call TRBD1 (5 bases). Per the germline V gene, CDR1 is SGHNT and CDR2 is YYREEE (reference sequence). The V end was cut by 0 bases, the J end by 9 bases, with 9 bases between. CDR3 length equals 12 residues. The CDR3 DNA reads as TGTGCCAGCAGCTTGGGGGGCCCCAAAGCTTTCTTT. Its translation is CASSLGGPKAFF.

The chain carries TRBV28 and TRBJ1-2; D gene ambiguous. Per the germline V gene, CDR1 is MDHEN and CDR2 is SYDVKM. Trimming removed 5 bases at V and 1 base at J, with 17 bases between. This CDR3 spans 16 amino acids. This chain's CDR3 is CASSPSLLLYNYGYTF. The CDR3 DNA reads as TGTGCCAGCAGTCCCTCTTTATTATTATATAACTATGGCTACACCTTC.

The chain combines TRBV7-3 with TRBJ1-2; D uncertain. V lost 3 bases and J 3 bases, leaving 11 bases between the germline ends. Germline V lookup: CDR1 SGHTA, CDR2 FQGTGA. The CDR3 extends over 14 amino acids. CDR3 region: CASSFAPGDYGYTF. In DNA, the CDR3 is TGTGCCAGCAGCTTCGCCCCCGGCGACTATGGCTACACCTTC.

The CDR3 coding sequence is TGTGCCAGCAGCTTAGAACTAGCGGGAGTGGACGAGCAGTACTTC. Translated: CASSLELAGVDEQYF. The chain employs TRBV5-4 and TRBJ2-7; TRBD2 agrees at 11 bases. Germline trimming cut 2 bases from V and 5 bases from J; bases unmatched to any gene: 6. The CDR3 is made up of 15 amino acids. Germline values: CDR1 SGHNT, CDR2 YYREEE (reference sequence).

In the case of this clone: A read error may produce the germline difference seen at one junction end. The chain joins TRBV6-6 to TRBJ2-5; 8 nucleotides line up with TRBD2. Germline V gives CDR1 MNHNY, CDR2 SVGAGI (reference sequence). The length of the CDR3 is 14 residues. The DNA of the CDR3 is TGTGCCAGCACTTACCCGGGACTAGTGGAGACCCAGTACTTC. The encoded protein is CASTYPGLVETQYF.

The gene calls are TRBV6-6 and TRBJ1-1; no clear D gene. Germline-derived CDR1 and CDR2 are MNHNY and SVGAGI (reference sequence). V gave up 0 bases and J gave up 1 base, with 6 bases separating them. The CDR3 length is 14 residues. The CDR3 sequence is CASSYSNRNTEAFF. CDR3 in DNA: TGTGCCAGCAGTTACTCGAACCGGAACACTGAAGCTTTCTTT.